The source of this TCR beta chain is a study of blood T cell repertoires in COVID-19 (dated by TCRdb to the early 2020s). Broadly, across the study: Samples from collaborators originated in the United States, Italy and Spain and spanned both the acute and convalescent phases of COVID-19. The prospective study material was composed of cDNA or gDNA derived from T cells, B-cell-depleted T cells, or PBMCs. Subjects who had been exposed to COVID-19, were actively infected with it, or had recovered from it provided the deeply sampled blood TCRbeta repertoires that made up the dataset. The repertoires were made available in a free public database intended to serve as a resource for research on the immune response to SARS-CoV-2. The samples were drawn from the first 160 participants of the ongoing ImmuneRACE study and from about 1,200 subjects provided by 6 global collaborators. A de-identified subject ID, COVID-19 status, age in years and sex were almost always included in the sample metadata. Where HLA class I and class II types were available, the types were taken from metadata supplied by the sample provider, not from assay-based typing.

The immunoSEQ Assay, a bias-controlled multiplex PCR, was used to amplify TCRbeta CDR3 regions from genomic DNA. As for how the authors treated the data: Nucleated cell counts per sample were estimated from amplification of reference gene primers within the assay. Sequence reads were collapsed and filtered to measure the absolute abundance of every unique TCRbeta CDR3 rearrangement. For each sample, productive Simpson clonality was calculated as the square root of Simpson's diversity index across productive rearrangements. Held by TCRdb, this immuneACCESS table contains in-frame sequences only and omits some clones. Under half of the omission traces to an unresolved V gene where checked; the cause of the rest is unknown. Clone size and V and J calls were adopted from that table, with D and trimming inferred from the DNA. Counted in this sample were around 200,000 clones; just under 90% of them appeared once. Around 1.3% of the sample comes from the top ten.

Via the germline V gene (reference sequence), CDR1 is SSHAT and CDR2 FNYEAQ. The CDR3 starts with the cysteine, ends with the phenylalanine, and has 17 residues. Only the CDR3 part of the read is kept: 51 bases, read in frame from the first base. Participants in the prospective study were aged about 18 to 90 years, lived in over 20 United States geographic areas, and enrolled through a virtual design. In the prospective study, participants were assigned to cohorts based on the clinical history participants reported in a screening survey and a study questionnaire. ImmuneRACE Cohort 3 recovered participants were defined by two consecutive negative NP/OP PCR tests, healthcare professional clearance, or symptom resolution. Mobile phlebotomists in the prospective study collected whole blood, serum and a nasopharyngeal or oropharyngeal swab from every participant. Prospective study participants could optionally give additional blood draws and questionnaires over a roughly two-month period. Before DNA extraction, prospective study blood samples were shipped either frozen or at room temperature.

Points on this clone: Its antigen target is currently unknown. Germline is not matched at one junction end, which may reflect a read error.

The investigation overall reported the following: How much clinical and demographic metadata was included differed by source and by participant, and the metadata was provided uncurated.

Here the chain combines TRBV7-7 and TRBJ1-5; the D gene is possibly TRBD1, with 5 bases matching. The sequence was obtained from a man aged 25 to 40 who had recovered from COVID-19. Source material: PBMCs or T cells enriched from blood (not recorded which). The nucleotide sequence reads TGTGCTAGCAGCCCCCCATTGGACACAAGGGATGATCAGCCCCAGCATTTT. This is translated as CASSPPLDTRDDQPQHF.